This T cell receptor beta chain was found in a study of CD4 T cells in relation to SARS-CoV-2 and coronaviruses. Across the study: The restricting HLA molecule for shared crossreactive spike epitopes was mapped. Study-level points and caveats: In approximately 71% of donors, memory CD4+ clonotypes crossrecognized SARS-CoV-2 and at least one common cold coronavirus spike.

A word on this clone: As yet, its antigen is unknown.

The CDR3 has 15 amino acids. CDR1 and CDR2 (germline): KGHSH, LQKENI. The ends were cut back, 4 bases at V and 4 bases at J, with 14 bases in the middle. Here immunoSEQ multiplex PCR was the method, and the copy in TCRdb shows in-frame clones only, minus some. The sample records 15,000 to 20,000 clones, 70% to 85% being singletons. CD4+ T cells from unexposed donors were obtained before the COVID-19 pandemic (2011-2018). After around nine days of culture, CD4+ T cells were isolated. The source of this sequence is a human donor in good health. The chain carries TRBV18 and TRBJ1-5, with D possibly being TRBD1 (6 bases). Specimen: CD4+ T cells from PBMCs, cultured in vitro. Here the CDR3 reads CASSHRAGENQPQHF. Here the CDR3 DNA reads TGTGCCAGCTCACACCGGGCAGGGGAGAATCAGCCCCAGCATTTT.